Reported below is one T cell receptor (beta chain). Its specificity is not known. TCRdb reprocessed the 5' RACE reads with MiXCR, giving one entry per CDR3 protein. Here the sample spans nearly 110,000 distinct CDR3 sequences, roughly an eighth being singletons. This sample was taken from a study of T-cell memory formation after mild COVID-19. General study findings and limits: Balance between CD4 and CD8 was seen in clones contracting day 15 to 85, and a CD4+ lean was seen in later expanders. Chiefly within CM and EM were the contracting CD4+ clones; CD8+ ones were within EMRA.

J was trimmed by 5 bases and V by 4 bases; bases with no gene match: 4. The CDR3 is made up of 14 amino acids. CDR1 and CDR2 from the germline V gene are LGHNA and YSLEER. The sample was PBMCs or a T cell subset sorted from them (not recorded which). This chain connects TRBV4-3 to TRBJ2-4; TRBD2 agrees at 8 bases. This clonotype was sampled from a man younger than 35 who had mild COVID-19 (a few samples of this study predate the infection). Cell type and time point are not known. DNA of the CDR3: TGCGCCAGCAGCCCGGGGGGGGGCCAAAACATTCAGTACTTC. It encodes CASSPGGGQNIQYF.